This TCR beta chain came from a study of post-analysis software for immune sequencing data. Study-level findings and limits: Patients showed TRBV5-6, TRBV5-1 and TRBV20-1 among about five TRBV segments more frequent than in controls.

Prepared libraries of TCR beta cDNA carried unique molecular identifiers. TCRdb itself ran the PCR reads through MiXCR, one entry per CDR3 protein. Of about 820,000 distinct CDR3 sequences listed, about 50% are singletons. V lost 2 bases and J lost 8, with 15 bases in between. The germline CDR1 and CDR2 sequences are MNHNS and SASEGT. CDR3 length equals 14 residues. Points on this clonotype: Its antigen is as yet unknown.

Material: blood. The receptor comes from a girl between 5 and 17 years old with multiple sclerosis. The rearrangement joins TRBV6-1 to TRBJ1-2; D is undetermined. The CDR3 sequence: CASSEMFPLRGYTF. CDR3 coding DNA: TGTGCCAGCAGTGAAATGTTTCCTTTGCGAGGCTACACCTTC.